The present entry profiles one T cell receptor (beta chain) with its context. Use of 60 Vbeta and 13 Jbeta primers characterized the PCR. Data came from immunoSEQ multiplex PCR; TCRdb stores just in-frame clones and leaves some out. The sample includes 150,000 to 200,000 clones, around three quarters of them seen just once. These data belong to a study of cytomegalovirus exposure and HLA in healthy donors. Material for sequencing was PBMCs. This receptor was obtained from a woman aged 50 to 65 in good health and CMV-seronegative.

The CDR3 DNA reads TGCGCCAGCAGTGATGTCCCCCGCTACGAGCAGTACTTC. As protein: CASSDVPRYEQYF. The J gene is TRBJ2-7, the V gene TRBV10-2; D remains unclear. V lost 3 bases and J 3 bases, leaving 9 bases between the germline ends. Germline assignment: CDR1 WSHSY and CDR2 SAAADI. This CDR3 has 13 residues.